These 29 T cell receptor beta chains were sequenced from one sample in a study of cytomegalovirus exposure and HLA in healthy donors. The PCR made use of 60 Vbeta and 13 Jbeta primers. Here immunoSEQ multiplex PCR was the method, and the copy in TCRdb shows in-frame clones only, minus some. The sample includes roughly 120,000 clones, 65% to 80% of them seen just once. The sequenced sample consisted of PBMCs. These receptors came from a human donor in good health.

The chain has TRBV29-1 and TRBJ2-3; possible D gene TRBD2, 6 bases. The V and J ends lost 3 bases and 4 bases respectively, with 8 bases between them. This CDR3 has 12 amino acids. Looked up from germline, CDR1 is SQVTM and CDR2 is ANQGSEA. CDR3 DNA: TGCAGCGTTGAGGAGGGCGCAGATACGCAGTATTTT. It is translated as CSVEEGADTQYF.

The chain combines TRBV9 with TRBJ2-1; maybe TRBD1 (6 bases). Germline CDR1 reads SGDLS; CDR2 reads YYNGEE. The CDR3 is 15 residues long. Trimming shortened V by 2 bases and J by 1 base, and 10 bases separated the two germline ends. The CDR3 nucleotides are TGTGCCAGCAGCGTCCGGGACATTTCCTACAATGAGCAGTTCTTC. Its protein product is CASSVRDISYNEQFF.

The chain has TRBV7-9 and TRBJ2-7; 8 bases line up with TRBD2. Germline values: CDR1 SEHNR, CDR2 FQNEAQ (reference sequence). The CDR3 totals 15 residues. The trim removed 4 bases at V and 5 bases at J, leaving 10 bases unmatched. Here the CDR3 reads CASSSPGGRRNEQYF. In DNA, the CDR3 is TGTGCCAGCAGCTCCCCGGGGGGGCGCCGAAACGAGCAGTACTTC.

This chain links TRBV7-9 with TRBJ1-1; no definite D call. Per germline, CDR1 SEHNR and CDR2 FQNEAQ (reference sequence). V was clipped by 1 base and J by 2 bases, with 8 bases between them. CDR3 length equals 14 residues. CDR3 sequence (DNA): TGTGCCAGCAGCTTAGGACACAGCAACACTGAAGCTTTCTTT. Protein: CASSLGHSNTEAFF.

This sequence joins TRBV4-1 and TRBJ1-2; TRBD1 matches at 9 bases. V shed 4 bases and J 4 bases; nucleotides not matched to a gene: 13. The CDR3 consists of 17 residues. Germline V lookup: CDR1 MGHRA, CDR2 YSYEKL. CDR3 DNA: TGCGCCAGCAGCCCCGAACTTGACAGGGGGAATCGCTATGGCTACACCTTC. It encodes CASSPELDRGNRYGYTF.

CDR3 residues: CASSLDAGTGVTNTIYF. For the CDR3, the DNA is TGCGCCAGCAGCTTGGATGCTGGGACAGGGGTTACAAACACCATATATTTT. The rearrangement uses TRBV5-1 and TRBJ1-3; TRBD1 matches 10 bases. This CDR3 region has 17 residues. Germline assignment: CDR1 SGHRS and CDR2 YFSETQ. V was clipped by 0 bases and J by 6 bases; unmatched bases: 9.

This clone was seen a few times. The J gene is TRBJ1-4, the V gene TRBV7-9; possibly TRBD1 for D (6 bases). Germline CDR1 SEHNR, CDR2 FQNEAQ (reference sequence). The CDR3 totals 14 residues. V was trimmed by 1 base and J by 8 bases, leaving 11 bases between them. Here the CDR3 DNA reads TGTGCCAGCAGCTTAGGGAACAGGGAAGAAAAACTGTTTTTT. The encoded protein is CASSLGNREEKLFF.

The chain has TRBV6-1 and TRBJ2-3, with a weak D call TRBD2 (6 bases). The germline V and J ends were trimmed by 11 bases and 6 bases, with 18 bases remaining between them. CDR3 size: 13 residues. Germline lookup yields CDR1 MNHNS and CDR2 SASEGT. DNA of the CDR3: TGTGCCGGGGGGAGCCCTCGTCGGGATACGCAGTATTTT. As protein: CAGGSPRRDTQYF.

The chain combines TRBV6-1 with TRBJ2-7, with 7 bases aligning to TRBD1. The CDR3 is made up of 17 amino acids. Germline V CDR1 and CDR2: MNHNS, SASEGT. Trimming took 0 bases from V and 7 from J; bases not matched to a gene: 15. The DNA of the CDR3 is TGTGCCAGCAGTGAAGCCGCGTGGTCAGGGGGAACTAATGAGCAGTACTTC. This sequence encodes CASSEAAWSGGTNEQYF.

The chain has TRBV4-1 and TRBJ1-2, with D hard to call. V was cut by 3 bases and J by 4 bases, with 15 bases left in between. This CDR3 contains 15 residues. The germline V gene has CDR1 MGHRA and CDR2 YSYEKL. CDR3 region: CASSHPEKDIYGYTF. As DNA, the CDR3 is TGCGCCAGCAGCCACCCAGAGAAAGACATCTATGGCTACACCTTC.

The chain joins TRBV28 to TRBJ1-5; 7 nucleotides align to TRBD1. Germline V gene sequence: CDR1 MDHEN, CDR2 SYDVKM. This CDR3 contains 14 residues. Trimming took 7 bases from V and 5 from J; bases not matched to a gene: 8. The CDR3 sequence: CASNRKTGYQPQHF. The CDR3 DNA reads as TGTGCCAGCAACCGTAAGACAGGGTATCAGCCCCAGCATTTT. Supplemented by reference TRBV28 and TRBJ1-5, the full variable domain reads DVKVTQSSRYLVKRTGEKVFLECVQDMDHENMFWYRQDPGLGLRLIYFSYDVKMKEKGDIPEGYSVSREKKERFSLILESASTNQTSMYLCASNRKTGYQPQHFGDGTRLSIL.

This clone was seen a single time. The chain couples TRBV29-1 to TRBJ1-2, with no clear D. V shed 7 bases and J shed 0 bases, with 9 bases lying between them. Germline V CDR1 and CDR2: SQVTM, ANQGSEA. The CDR3 has 12 residues. CDR3 region: CSAPVPNYGYTF. The CDR3 region has the DNA TGCAGCGCCCCGGTACCTAACTATGGCTACACCTTC.

The sample holds one count of this clone. The chain couples TRBV15 to TRBJ2-7; D perhaps matches TRBD2 (5 bases). Deletions cut 0 bases from V and 0 bases from J, with 9 bases between. Germline-derived CDR1 and CDR2 are LNHNV and YYDKDF (reference sequence). The CDR3 runs 15 residues. CDR3 DNA sequence: TGTGCCACCAGCAGAGAACTAGTGAGCTCCTACGAGCAGTACTTC. The encoded protein is CATSRELVSSYEQYF.

The V gene is TRBV28, the J gene TRBJ2-5; TRBD1 matches 7 bases. This CDR3 spans 14 amino acids. With V trimmed by 8 bases and J by 2 bases, 8 bases remained unmatched. From germline, CDR1 is MDHEN and CDR2 SYDVKM. The CDR3 here is CASAKQGRQETQYF. Here the CDR3 DNA reads TGTGCCAGCGCCAAACAGGGGCGGCAAGAGACCCAGTACTTC.

As regards this clone: The junction and the germline gene differ at one end; a read error may be behind it. Other DNA sequences from this sample encode an identical CDR3 as well. This CDR3 is CASSDGQVHYEQYF. CDR3 DNA: TGCGCCAGCAGTGATGGACAGGTTCACTACGAGCAGTACTTC. The V and J genes are TRBV2 and TRBJ2-7, with 7 nucleotides matching TRBD1. This CDR3 has 14 residues. CDR1 is SNHLY, CDR2 FYNNEI, per germline.

V is TRBV6-5 and J is TRBJ2-3; possible D gene TRBD2, 6 bases. The CDR3 covers 16 residues. Trimming took off 0 bases at V and 2 bases at J, with 12 bases between the two ends. The V gene's germline CDR1 is MNHEY and CDR2 SVGAGI. The CDR3 sequence: CASSYSWRGTTDTQYF. CDR3 sequence (DNA): TGTGCCAGCAGTTACTCCTGGCGGGGCACCACAGATACGCAGTATTTT.

The chain links TRBV6-6 to TRBJ1-4; 7 bases line up with TRBD1. The CDR3 has 15 residues. Germline V lookup: CDR1 MNHNY, CDR2 SVGAGI (reference sequence). V lost 7 bases, J lost 2 bases, and 7 bases stayed unmatched. CDR3 in DNA: TGTGCCAGCACACTCACAGGGGCCACTAATGAAAAACTGTTTTTT. As protein: CASTLTGATNEKLFF.

This clone was seen a single time. V usage is TRBV9 and J usage is TRBJ2-1; TRBD1 matches at 9 bases. J was trimmed by 0 bases and V by 0 bases; bases with no gene match: 7. The CDR3 totals 18 residues. CDR1 is SGDLS, CDR2 YYNGEE, per germline. The CDR3 DNA is TGTGCCAGCAGCGTAGCGGGACAGGGTGGGAGCTCCTACAATGAGCAGTTCTTC. Amino acids: CASSVAGQGGSSYNEQFF.

This chain joins TRBV7-7 and TRBJ1-6; 8 nucleotides line up with TRBD1. The CDR3 totals 16 residues. V lost 5 bases to trimming and J lost 10 bases; unmatched junction nucleotides: 13. CDR1 and CDR2 from the germline V gene are SSHAT and FNYEAQ (reference sequence). DNA for the CDR3: TGTGCCAGCAGCCTCCTAAAGGACAGGGCGGACTCACCCCTCCACTTT. Protein: CASSLLKDRADSPLHF.

The chain combines TRBV27 with TRBJ1-5; 7 bases are a match to TRBD1. Looked up from germline, CDR1 is MNHEY and CDR2 is SMNVEV (reference sequence). The junction had 8 bases not matched to a gene; V was cut back by 5 bases and J by 4 bases. The CDR3 sequence is 15 residues long. CDR3 protein: CASSPWDSRNQPQHF. The CDR3, as DNA: TGTGCCAGCAGTCCATGGGACAGCCGGAATCAGCCCCAGCATTTT.

The chain combines TRBV10-3 with TRBJ2-5; D ambiguous. Germline V gene lookup returns CDR1 ENHRY and CDR2 SYGVKD. The length of the CDR3 is 13 residues. V was cut by 10 bases and J by 4 bases, with 16 bases left in between. The CDR3 spells CATTNHGSETQYF. CDR3 DNA: TGTGCCACCACAAATCACGGGTCAGAGACCCAGTACTTC.

This clone showed up just once. The chain joins TRBV5-5 to TRBJ1-2; 9 nucleotides line up with TRBD1. The V and J ends lost 3 bases and 8 bases, in that order; junction bases with no gene match: 14. CDR3 length equals 16 residues. The germline V gene encodes CDR1 SGHKS and CDR2 YYEKEE (reference sequence). The CDR3 coding sequence is TGTGCCAGCAGCTCTGGACAGGGGAGGATAGCGGAGGGCTACACCTTC. This translates into CASSSGQGRIAEGYTF.

The gene calls are TRBV27 and TRBJ2-1; no clear D. Germline lookup yields CDR1 MNHEY and CDR2 SMNVEV (reference sequence). V lost 2 bases and J lost 2, with 13 bases in between. The CDR3 has 16 residues. The CDR3 sequence is CASSLVRQTTYNEQFF. Written as DNA, the CDR3 is TGTGCCAGCAGTTTAGTTCGACAAACAACCTACAATGAGCAGTTCTTC.

A note on this clone: One end of the junction does not line up with germline, which may come from a read error. V is TRBV7-7 and J is TRBJ1-5; TRBD1 matches 10 bases. The germline V gene has CDR1 SSHAT and CDR2 FNYEAQ (reference sequence). This CDR3 has 17 amino acids. The DNA for the CDR3 is TGTGCTAGCAGCTTTTGGGGGACAGGGGATAGCAATCAGCCCCAGCATTTT. Its translation is CASSFWGTGDSNQPQHF.

The genes are TRBV2 and TRBJ2-3; TRBD1 matches at 7 bases. V was pared by 8 bases and J by 9 bases, with 11 bases of the junction left unmatched. The CDR3 totals 13 residues. Per germline, CDR1 SNHLY and CDR2 FYNNEI. CDR3 residues: CASLVTTGNTQYF. Here the CDR3 DNA reads TGTGCCAGCCTTGTCACGACAGGGAACACGCAGTATTTT.

V usage is TRBV5-1 and J usage is TRBJ2-5; D possibly corresponds to TRBD1 (6 bases). V lost 3 bases to trimming and J lost 4 bases, with 16 bases between them. The length of the CDR3 is 15 residues. Germline assignment: CDR1 SGHRS and CDR2 YFSETQ. CDR3 sequence: CASSSGARGGETQYF. CDR3 in DNA: TGCGCCAGCAGCTCCGGGGCCAGGGGCGGAGAGACCCAGTACTTC.

This chain joins TRBV5-1 and TRBJ2-7, with D tentatively TRBD1 (6 bases). V lost 1 base, J lost 3 bases, and 8 bases lay in between. Germline loops: CDR1 SGHRS, CDR2 YFSETQ. This CDR3 is built from 13 residues. The chain's CDR3 is CASSLTGNYEQYF. CDR3 coding DNA: TGCGCCAGCAGCTTGACAGGGAACTACGAGCAGTACTTC.

The chain carries TRBV2 and TRBJ1-2, with 8 bases matching TRBD1. Germline V gene data show CDR1 as SNHLY and CDR2 as FYNNEI. The CDR3 covers 16 residues. V gave up 4 bases and J gave up 2 bases; unmatched junction bases: 9. The CDR3 here is CASSVIRGPTNYGYTF. Here the CDR3 DNA reads TGTGCCAGCAGTGTAATCAGGGGGCCAACGAACTATGGCTACACCTTC.

The CDR3 region is CASSVPGREAFF. CDR3 DNA sequence: TGTGCCAGCAGCGTCCCGGGTCGTGAAGCTTTCTTT. The V call is TRBV9, the J call TRBJ1-1; D gene unclear. Germline loops: CDR1 SGDLS, CDR2 YYNGEE. The CDR3 runs 12 residues. Trimming took off 2 bases at V and 7 bases at J, with 9 bases between the two ends. Variable domain in full (rest from reference TRBV9 and TRBJ1-1): DSGVTQTPKHLITATGQRVTLRCSPRSGDLSVYWYQQSLDQGLQFLIQYYNGEERAKGNILERFSAQQFPDLHSELNLSSLELGDSALYFCASSVPGREAFFGQGTRLTVV.